This TCR beta chain was recovered during a study of T cells in Graves' hyperthyroidism and ophthalmopathy. Study-wide background: Blood from the periphery was taken at initial diagnosis, before any treatment.

Germline V lookup: CDR1 MDHEN, CDR2 SYDVKM. The CDR3 is made up of 15 amino acids. Trimming pared 7 bases from V and 4 bases from J, leaving 19 bases between. Regions amplified from RNA transcripts were the TCR beta CDR3 regions. TCR CDR3 regions were first amplified by RT-PCR with HTBI primers. TCRdb itself ran the multiplex PCR reads through MiXCR, one entry per CDR3 protein. The sample contains around 350,000 distinct CDR3 sequences, about 16% of which appear only once. This clonotype came up many times. As yet, its antigen is unknown. The cohort's ophthalmopathy patients, a group with duration under 3 months, had a Clinical Activity Score of at least 3 and a NOSPECS grade of at least 4. Whole-study results and caveats: Ophthalmopathy was told apart from stable hyperthyroidism by a 13 V-J model.

The sequenced sample was blood. The TCR comes from a woman aged 55-69 years with Graves' ophthalmopathy. This rearrangement joins TRBV28 to TRBJ2-5; TRBD1 or TRBD2 may be the D gene (6 bases each). The CDR3 is CASNGLEGVGETQYF. CDR3 DNA sequence: TGTGCCAGCAACGGCTTGGAGGGGGTAGGAGAGACCCAGTACTTC.